This T cell receptor beta chain was profiled in a study of T cell responses to AZD1222 COVID-19 vaccine. Study information: Pooled together were second doses at about 4 or about 12 weeks.

Note on this clone: Its cognate antigen is unknown.

After removal of 0 bases from V and 0 bases from J, the junction contained 6 bases not matched to a gene. This CDR3 is built from 17 residues. CDR1 is SGHNT, CDR2 YYREEE, per germline (reference sequence). The study, taken as a whole, reports: Baseline seropositives among AZD1222 recipients totaled only six or seven. Possibly, clonal diversity was underestimated; donors were largely white British and included more females.

Measured with immunoSEQ multiplex PCR; TCRdb has only the in-frame clones, and not every one. This sample has some 120,000 clones, with 90% found just once. The sequence was collected from an adult in good health. The sequencing here drew on peripheral blood, taken on day 0 of AZD1222 vaccination. V and J are TRBV5-4 and TRBJ2-3, with TRBD2 identical over 8 bases. DNA for the CDR3: TGTGCCAGCAGCTTGGACCCCAGCGGGAGTAGCACAGATACGCAGTATTTT. Its translation is CASSLDPSGSSTDTQYF.